A selection of T cell receptor beta chains follows, all from one sample in a study of blood T cell repertoires in COVID-19. TCRdb's copy holds only in-frame clones and misses some; the assay was immunoSEQ multiplex PCR. The top ten clones hold 6% to 7% of a sample with under 250,000 clones, around four fifths of them seen once. Sequenced sample: peripheral blood. Source of these receptors: a woman aged 60 to 75 with active or convalescent COVID-19. Each CDR3 is given with its conserved first and last residue.

v_call: TRBV13; cdr3_aa: CASSIPKTGVNEQFF
v_call: TRBV7-9; cdr3_aa: CASSSSGTGVNSPLHF
v_call: TRBV5-1; cdr3_aa: CASSRSRDNSYNSPLHF
v_call: TRBV9; cdr3_aa: CASSVENRGSESANTGELFF
v_call: TRBV30; cdr3_aa: CAWSVYRENEAFF
v_call: TRBV4-1; cdr3_aa: CASSLAGIYNEQFF
v_call: TRBV28; cdr3_aa: CASSRRGVNTEAFF
v_call: TRBV9; cdr3_aa: CASSVSDRAPLNEQFF
v_call: TRBV11-3; cdr3_aa: CASSPGLAEQETQYF
v_call: TRBV11-2; cdr3_aa: CASSLAGFDEQYF
v_call: TRBV7-2; cdr3_aa: CASSLIGVVYGYTF
v_call: TRBV5-4; cdr3_aa: CASSVGTPGNTIYF
v_call: TRBV18; cdr3_aa: CASSPAGQANYGYTF
v_call: TRBV4-1; cdr3_aa: CASSPLADRIQYF
v_call: TRBV18; cdr3_aa: CASSPMGGTEAFF
v_call: TRBV29-1; cdr3_aa: CSLYLEGEDGYTF
v_call: TRBV9; cdr3_aa: CASSVDPGGNTIYF
v_call: TRBV4-1; cdr3_aa: CASSPGQVNEKVFF
v_call: TRBV6-1; cdr3_aa: CASSERPGGINTGELFF
v_call: TRBV19; cdr3_aa: CASSIQLQGGQETQYF
v_call: TRBV7-2; cdr3_aa: CASSLVEDTEAFF
v_call: TRBV10-2; cdr3_aa: CASSEGEVMAYNSPLHF
v_call: TRBV10-1; cdr3_aa: CASSESNRRGGIADTQYF
v_call: TRBV6-4; cdr3_aa: CASSMDRHTEAFF
v_call: TRBV5-5; cdr3_aa: CASLGGGHYGYTF
v_call: TRBV28; cdr3_aa: CASSFGKVTSGGPSYNEQFF
v_call: TRBV9; cdr3_aa: CASSVGQGGNQPQHF
v_call: TRBV14; cdr3_aa: CASSQVRGSGEKLFF
v_call: TRBV28; cdr3_aa: CASSSHQGITEAFF
v_call: TRBV7-2; cdr3_aa: CASSLGGRPNSPLHF